This T cell receptor (beta chain) appears in the sequencing data of a study of blood T cell repertoires in COVID-19. Study overall: Acute and convalescent COVID-19 specimens originated in the United States, Italy and Spain. From T cells, B-cell-depleted T cells, or PBMCs came the material, which was cDNA or gDNA.

In the original workflow: How many nucleated cells were present was estimated from reference gene primer amplification. Clones were read by immunoSEQ multiplex PCR, and TCRdb kept only the in-frame ones, dropping some. The V and J calls and clone size come from that table; D and trimming were worked out from the DNA. The sample carries roughly 52,000 clones, roughly 80% recorded once. The CDR3 is made up of 15 amino acids. V dropped 1 base and J dropped 10; count of bases not matched to a gene: 6. Per germline, CDR1 LNHNV and CDR2 YYDKDF (reference sequence). The sequencing sample was made of peripheral blood. This receptor was taken from a human donor in a cohort sampled during active or convalescent COVID-19. This sequence joins TRBV15 and TRBJ2-1; TRBD2 aligns across 11 bases. CDR3 sequence: CATSRVSGGAREQFF. The CDR3 nucleotides are TGTGCCACCAGCAGAGTTAGCGGGGGGGCCAGAGAGCAGTTCTTC.